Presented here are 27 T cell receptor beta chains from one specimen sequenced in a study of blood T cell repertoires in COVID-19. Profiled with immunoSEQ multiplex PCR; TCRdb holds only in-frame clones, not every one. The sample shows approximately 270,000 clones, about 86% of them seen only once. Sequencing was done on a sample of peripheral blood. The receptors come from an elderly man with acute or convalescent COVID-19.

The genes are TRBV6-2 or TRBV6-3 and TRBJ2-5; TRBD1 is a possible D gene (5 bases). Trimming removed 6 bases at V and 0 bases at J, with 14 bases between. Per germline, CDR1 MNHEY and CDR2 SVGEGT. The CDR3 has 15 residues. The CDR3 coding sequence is TGTGCCAGCAGCCGAGACCTCAGGGACCAAGAGACCCAGTACTTC. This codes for CASSRDLRDQETQYF.

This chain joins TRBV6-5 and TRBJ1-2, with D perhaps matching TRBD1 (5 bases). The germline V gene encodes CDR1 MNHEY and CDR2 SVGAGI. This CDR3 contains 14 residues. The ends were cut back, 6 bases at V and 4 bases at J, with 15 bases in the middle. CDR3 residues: CASSLVAGTYGYTF. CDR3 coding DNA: TGTGCCAGCAGCCTCGTGGCGGGGACCTATGGCTACACCTTC.

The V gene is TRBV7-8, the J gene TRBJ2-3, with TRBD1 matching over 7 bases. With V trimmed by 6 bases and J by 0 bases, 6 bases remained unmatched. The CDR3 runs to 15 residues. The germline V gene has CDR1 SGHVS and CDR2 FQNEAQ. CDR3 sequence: CASRPRDRSTDTQYF. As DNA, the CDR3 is TGTGCCAGCAGACCACGGGACAGAAGCACAGATACGCAGTATTTT.

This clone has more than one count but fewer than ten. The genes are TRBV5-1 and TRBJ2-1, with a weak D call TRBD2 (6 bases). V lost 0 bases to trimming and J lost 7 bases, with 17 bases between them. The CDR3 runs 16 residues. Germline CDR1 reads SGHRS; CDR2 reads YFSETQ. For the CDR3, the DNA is TGCGCCAGCAGCTTGGGACCCTCAGGGACTGGGAATGAGCAGTTCTTC. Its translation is CASSLGPSGTGNEQFF. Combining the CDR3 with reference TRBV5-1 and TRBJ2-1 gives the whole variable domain KAGVTQTPRYLIKTRGQQVTLSCSPISGHRSVSWYQQTPGQGLQFLFEYFSETQRNKGNFPGRFSGRQFSNSRSEMNVSTLELGDSALYLCASSLGPSGTGNEQFFGPGTRLTVL.

The CDR3 DNA is TGTGCCACCAGTGATACAGGAGTAGGGACCGGGGAGCTGTTTTTT. Its protein product is CATSDTGVGTGELFF. This chain uses TRBV24-1 with TRBJ2-2, with D possibly TRBD1 on 5 matching bases. This CDR3 comprises 15 residues. From germline, CDR1 is KGHDR and CDR2 SFDVKD. V lost 3 bases and J 5 bases, leaving 12 bases between the germline ends.

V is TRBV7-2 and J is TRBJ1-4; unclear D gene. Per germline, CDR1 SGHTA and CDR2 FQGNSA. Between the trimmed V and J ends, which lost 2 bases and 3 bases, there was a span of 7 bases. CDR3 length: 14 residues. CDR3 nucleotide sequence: TGTGCCAGCAGCTTAATGGCAGCTAATGAAAAACTGTTTTTT. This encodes CASSLMAANEKLFF.

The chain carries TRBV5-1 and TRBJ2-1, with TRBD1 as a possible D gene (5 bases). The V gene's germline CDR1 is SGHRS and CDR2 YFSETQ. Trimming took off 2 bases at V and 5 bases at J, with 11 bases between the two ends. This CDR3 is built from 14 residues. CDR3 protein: CASSFGQGNNEQFF. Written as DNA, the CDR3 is TGCGCCAGCAGCTTCGGGCAGGGTAACAATGAGCAGTTCTTC.

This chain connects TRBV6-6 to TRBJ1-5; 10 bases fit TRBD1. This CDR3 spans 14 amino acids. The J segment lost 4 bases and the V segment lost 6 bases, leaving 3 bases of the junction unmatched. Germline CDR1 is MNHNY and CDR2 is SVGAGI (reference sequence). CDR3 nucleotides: TGTGCCAGCAGCTCGGGACAGGGGAATCAGCCCCAGCATTTT. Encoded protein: CASSSGQGNQPQHF.

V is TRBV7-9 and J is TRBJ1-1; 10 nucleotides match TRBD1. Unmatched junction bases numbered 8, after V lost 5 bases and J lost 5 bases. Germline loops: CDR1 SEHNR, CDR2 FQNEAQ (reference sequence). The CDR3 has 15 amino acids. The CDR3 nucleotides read TGTGCCAGCAGCCCCAGGACAGGGGGGGTAACTGAAGCTTTCTTT. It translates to CASSPRTGGVTEAFF.

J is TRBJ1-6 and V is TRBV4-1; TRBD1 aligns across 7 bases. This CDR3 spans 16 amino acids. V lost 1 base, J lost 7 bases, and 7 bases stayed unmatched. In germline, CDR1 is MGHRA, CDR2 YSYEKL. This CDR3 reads CASSQGIGGENSPLHF. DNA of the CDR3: TGCGCCAGCAGCCAAGGAATAGGGGGCGAGAATTCACCCCTCCACTTT.

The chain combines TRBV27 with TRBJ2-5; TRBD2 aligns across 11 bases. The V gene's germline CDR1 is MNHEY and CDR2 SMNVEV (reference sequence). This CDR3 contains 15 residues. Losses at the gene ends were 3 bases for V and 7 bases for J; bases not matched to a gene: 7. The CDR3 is CASSFTSGRLGTQYF. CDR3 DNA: TGTGCCAGCAGTTTTACTAGCGGGAGATTGGGGACCCAGTACTTC.

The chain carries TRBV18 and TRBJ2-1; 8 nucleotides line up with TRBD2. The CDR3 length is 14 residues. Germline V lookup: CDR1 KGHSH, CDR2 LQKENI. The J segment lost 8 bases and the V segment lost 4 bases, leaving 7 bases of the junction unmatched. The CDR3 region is CASSLSGRRDEQFF. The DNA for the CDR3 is TGTGCCAGCTCACTCAGCGGGAGAAGGGATGAGCAGTTCTTC.

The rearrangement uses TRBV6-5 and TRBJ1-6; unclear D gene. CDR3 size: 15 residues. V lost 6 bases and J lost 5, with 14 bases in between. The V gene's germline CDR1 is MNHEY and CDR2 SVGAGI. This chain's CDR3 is CASSPPAGDNSPLHF. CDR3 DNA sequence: TGTGCCAGCAGCCCCCCGGCCGGAGATAATTCACCCCTCCACTTT.

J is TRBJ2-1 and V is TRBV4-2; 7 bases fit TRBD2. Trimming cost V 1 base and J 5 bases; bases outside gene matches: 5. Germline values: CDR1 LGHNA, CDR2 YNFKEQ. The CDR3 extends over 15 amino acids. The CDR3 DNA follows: TGTGCCAGCAGCCAAGGTCTAGCGGAAAACAATGAGCAGTTCTTC. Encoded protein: CASSQGLAENNEQFF.

The DNA of the CDR3 is TGTGCCAGCAGCTTCGATCCCCCGGAGGGTTCTACGCAGTATTTT. Protein product: CASSFDPPEGSTQYF. This sequence joins TRBV7-3 and TRBJ2-3; tentative D call: TRBD2 (6 bases). V was shortened by 3 bases and J by 8 bases, with 18 bases between the two germline ends. The CDR3 extends over 15 amino acids. Germline V gene data show CDR1 as SGHTA and CDR2 as FQGTGA.

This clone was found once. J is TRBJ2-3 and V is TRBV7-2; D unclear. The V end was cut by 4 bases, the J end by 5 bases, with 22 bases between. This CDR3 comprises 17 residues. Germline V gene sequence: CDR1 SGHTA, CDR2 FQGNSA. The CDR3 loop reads CASSSKYPAMGLDTQYF. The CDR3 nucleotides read TGTGCCAGCAGCTCGAAATATCCGGCGATGGGCCTAGATACGCAGTATTTT.

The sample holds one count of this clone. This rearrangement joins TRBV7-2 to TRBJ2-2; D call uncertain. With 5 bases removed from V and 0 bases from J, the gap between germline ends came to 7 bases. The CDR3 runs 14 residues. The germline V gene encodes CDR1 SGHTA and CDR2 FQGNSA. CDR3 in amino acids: CASSPLTNTGELFF. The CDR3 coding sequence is TGTGCCAGCAGCCCCCTAACGAACACCGGGGAGCTGTTTTTT.

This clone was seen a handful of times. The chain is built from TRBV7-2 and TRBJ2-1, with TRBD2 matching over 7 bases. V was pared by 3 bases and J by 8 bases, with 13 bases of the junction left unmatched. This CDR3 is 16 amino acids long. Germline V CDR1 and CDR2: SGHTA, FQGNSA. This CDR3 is CASSLRGGRAADEQFF. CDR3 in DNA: TGTGCCAGCAGCTTGAGAGGCGGGAGAGCGGCTGATGAGCAGTTCTTC. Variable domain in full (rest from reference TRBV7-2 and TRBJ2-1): GAGVSQSPSNKVTEKGKDVELRCDPISGHTALYWYRQSLGQGLEFLIYFQGNSAPDKSGLPSDRFSAERTGGSVSTLTIQRTQQEDSAVYLCASSLRGGRAADEQFFGPGTRLTVL.

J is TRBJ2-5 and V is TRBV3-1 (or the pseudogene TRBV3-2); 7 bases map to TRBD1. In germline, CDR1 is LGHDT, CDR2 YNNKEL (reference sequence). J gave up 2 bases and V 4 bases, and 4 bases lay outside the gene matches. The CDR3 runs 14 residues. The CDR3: CASSLPGQQETQYF. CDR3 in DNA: TGTGCCAGCAGCCTACCGGGACAGCAAGAGACCCAGTACTTC.

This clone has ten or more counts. Written as DNA, the CDR3 is TGTGCCAGCAGATCCGGGACAGGCGAATTCGTTTACGAGCAGTACTTC. Its translation is CASRSGTGEFVYEQYF. This chain uses TRBV5-6 with TRBJ2-7; 8 bases are a match to TRBD1. Germline CDR1 SGHDT, CDR2 YYEEEE. The length of the CDR3 is 16 residues. V lost 5 bases, J lost 4 bases, and 14 bases stayed unmatched.

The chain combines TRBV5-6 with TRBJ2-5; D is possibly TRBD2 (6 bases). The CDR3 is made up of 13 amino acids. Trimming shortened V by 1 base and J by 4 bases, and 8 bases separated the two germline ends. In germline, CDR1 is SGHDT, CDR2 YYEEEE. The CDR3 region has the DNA TGTGCCAGCAGCTTGTTGGGGGGAGAGACCCAGTACTTC. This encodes CASSLLGGETQYF.

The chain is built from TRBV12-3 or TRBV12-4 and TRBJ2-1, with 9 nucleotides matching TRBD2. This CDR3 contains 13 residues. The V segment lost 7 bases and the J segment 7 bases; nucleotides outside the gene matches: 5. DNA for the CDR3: TGTGCCAGCATTAAGCGGGGGGTAAATGAGCAGTTCTTC. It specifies CASIKRGVNEQFF.

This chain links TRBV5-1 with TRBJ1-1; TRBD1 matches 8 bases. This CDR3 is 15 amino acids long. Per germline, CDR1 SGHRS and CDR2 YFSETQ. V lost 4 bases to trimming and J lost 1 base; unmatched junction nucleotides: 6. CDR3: CASSPRTGTNTEAFF. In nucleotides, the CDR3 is TGCGCCAGCAGCCCCAGGACAGGGACGAACACTGAAGCTTTCTTT.

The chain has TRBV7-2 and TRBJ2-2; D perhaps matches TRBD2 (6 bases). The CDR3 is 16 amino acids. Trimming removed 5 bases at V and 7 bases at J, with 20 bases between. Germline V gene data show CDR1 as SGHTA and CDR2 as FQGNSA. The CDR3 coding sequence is TGTGCCAGCAGCCGGGTAGCGGCAGGGTCGGTCGGGGAGCTGTTTTTT. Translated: CASSRVAAGSVGELFF.

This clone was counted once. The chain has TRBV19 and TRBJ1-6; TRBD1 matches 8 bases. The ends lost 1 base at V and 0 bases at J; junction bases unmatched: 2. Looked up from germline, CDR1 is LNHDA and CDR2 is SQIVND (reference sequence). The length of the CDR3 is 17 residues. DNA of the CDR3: TGTGCCAGTAGTATAGGACAGGGGAGCTCCTATAATTCACCCCTCCACTTT. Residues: CASSIGQGSSYNSPLHF.

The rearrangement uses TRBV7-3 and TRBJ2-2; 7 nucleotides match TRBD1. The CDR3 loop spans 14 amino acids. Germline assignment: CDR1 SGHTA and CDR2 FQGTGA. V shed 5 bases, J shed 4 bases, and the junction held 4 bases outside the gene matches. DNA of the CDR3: TGTGCCAGCAGCGCGACAGGGAGCACCGGGGAGCTGTTTTTT. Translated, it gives CASSATGSTGELFF.

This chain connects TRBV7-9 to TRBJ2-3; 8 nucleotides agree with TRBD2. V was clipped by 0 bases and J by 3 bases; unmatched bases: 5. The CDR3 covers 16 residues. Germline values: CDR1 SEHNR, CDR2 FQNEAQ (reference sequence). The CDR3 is CASSLAGTSLTDTQYF. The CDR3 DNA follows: TGTGCCAGCAGCTTAGCCGGGACTAGTCTTACAGATACGCAGTATTTT.